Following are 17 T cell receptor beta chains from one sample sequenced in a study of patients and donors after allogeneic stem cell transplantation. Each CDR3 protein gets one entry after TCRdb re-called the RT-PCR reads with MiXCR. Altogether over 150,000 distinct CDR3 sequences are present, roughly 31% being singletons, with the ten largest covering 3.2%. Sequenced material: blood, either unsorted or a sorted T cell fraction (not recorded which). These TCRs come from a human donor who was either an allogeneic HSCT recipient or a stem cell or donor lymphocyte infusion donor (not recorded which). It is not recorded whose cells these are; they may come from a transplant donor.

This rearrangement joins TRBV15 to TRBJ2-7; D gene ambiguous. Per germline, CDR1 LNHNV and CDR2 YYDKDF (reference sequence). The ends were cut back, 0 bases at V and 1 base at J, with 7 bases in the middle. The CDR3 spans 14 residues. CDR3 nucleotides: TGTGCCACCAGCAGAGAATTAAGGTCCTACGAGCAGTACTTC. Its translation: CATSRELRSYEQYF. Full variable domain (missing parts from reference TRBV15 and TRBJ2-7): DAMVIQNPRYQVTQFGKPVTLSCSQTLNHNVMYWYQQKSSQAPKLLFHYYDKDFNNEADTPDNFQSRRPNTSFCFLDIRSPGLGDTAMYLCATSRELRSYEQYFGPGTRLTVT.

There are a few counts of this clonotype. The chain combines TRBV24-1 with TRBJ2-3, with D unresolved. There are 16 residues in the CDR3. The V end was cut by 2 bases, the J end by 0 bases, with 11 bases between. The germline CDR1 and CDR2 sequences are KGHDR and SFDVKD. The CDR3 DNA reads TGTGCCACCAGTGATTATAGCAGTACTAGCACAGATACGCAGTATTTT. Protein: CATSDYSSTSTDTQYF.

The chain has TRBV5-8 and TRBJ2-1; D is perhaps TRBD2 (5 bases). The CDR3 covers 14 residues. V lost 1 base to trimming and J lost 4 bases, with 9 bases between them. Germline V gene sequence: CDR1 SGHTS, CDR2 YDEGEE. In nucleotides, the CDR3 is TGTGCCAGCAGCTTGAAGGGAGAGTACAATGAGCAGTTCTTC. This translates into CASSLKGEYNEQFF.

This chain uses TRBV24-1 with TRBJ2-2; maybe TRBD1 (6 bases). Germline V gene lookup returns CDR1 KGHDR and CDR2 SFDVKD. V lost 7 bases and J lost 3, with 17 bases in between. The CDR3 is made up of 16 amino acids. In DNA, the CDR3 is TGTGCCACCAGGGCCTCAGGGGTGGGCCACACCGGGGAGCTGTTTTTT. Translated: CATRASGVGHTGELFF.

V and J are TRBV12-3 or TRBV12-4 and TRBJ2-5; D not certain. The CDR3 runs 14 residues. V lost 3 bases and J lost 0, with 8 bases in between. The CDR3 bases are TGTGCCAGCAGTTTTTATAAGTACCAAGAGACCCAGTACTTC. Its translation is CASSFYKYQETQYF.

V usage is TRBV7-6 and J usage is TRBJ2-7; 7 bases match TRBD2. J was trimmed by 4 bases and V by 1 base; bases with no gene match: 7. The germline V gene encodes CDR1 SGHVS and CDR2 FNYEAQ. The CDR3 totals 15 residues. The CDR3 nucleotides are TGTGCCAGCAGCTTAGAGTCAGGGAGGGCATACGAGCAGTACTTC. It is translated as CASSLESGRAYEQYF.

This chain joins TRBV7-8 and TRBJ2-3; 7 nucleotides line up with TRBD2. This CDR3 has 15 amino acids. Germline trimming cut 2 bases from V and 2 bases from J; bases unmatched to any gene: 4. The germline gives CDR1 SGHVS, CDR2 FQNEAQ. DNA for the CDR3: TGTGCCAGCAGCTTATGGGGGGGGAACACAGATACGCAGTATTTT. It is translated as CASSLWGGNTDTQYF.

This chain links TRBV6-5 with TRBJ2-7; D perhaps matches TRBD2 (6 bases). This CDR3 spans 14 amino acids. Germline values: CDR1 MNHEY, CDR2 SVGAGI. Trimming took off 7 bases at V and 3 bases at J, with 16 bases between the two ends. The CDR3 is CASTSLWRGYEQYF. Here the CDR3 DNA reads TGTGCCAGCACATCACTATGGCGGGGCTACGAGCAGTACTTC.

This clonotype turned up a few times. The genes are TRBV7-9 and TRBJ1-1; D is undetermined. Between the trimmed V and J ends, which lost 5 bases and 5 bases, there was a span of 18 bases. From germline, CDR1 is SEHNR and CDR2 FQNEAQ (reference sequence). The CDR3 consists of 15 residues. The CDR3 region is CASSPPPAGRTEAFF. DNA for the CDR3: TGTGCCAGCAGCCCACCACCGGCCGGGCGGACTGAAGCTTTCTTT.

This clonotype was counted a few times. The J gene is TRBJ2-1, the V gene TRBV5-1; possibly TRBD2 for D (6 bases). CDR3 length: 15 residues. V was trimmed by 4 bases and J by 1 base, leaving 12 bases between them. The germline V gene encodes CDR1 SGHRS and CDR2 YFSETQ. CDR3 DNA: TGCGCCAGCAGCCCCAGCGGGCTTTCCTACAATGAGCAGTTCTTC. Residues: CASSPSGLSYNEQFF.

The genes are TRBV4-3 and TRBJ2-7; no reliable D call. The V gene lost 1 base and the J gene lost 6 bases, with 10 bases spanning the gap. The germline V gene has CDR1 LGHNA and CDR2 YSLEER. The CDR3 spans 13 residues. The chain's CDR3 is CASSQGLGGEQYF. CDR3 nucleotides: TGCGCCAGCAGCCAAGGGTTAGGTGGCGAGCAGTACTTC.

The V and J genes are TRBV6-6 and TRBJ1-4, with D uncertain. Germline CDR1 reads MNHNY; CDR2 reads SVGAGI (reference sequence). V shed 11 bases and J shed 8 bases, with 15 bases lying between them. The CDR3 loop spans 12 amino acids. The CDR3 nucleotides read TGTGCCGGCGAAGGCTTCCAGGAAAAACTGTTTTTT. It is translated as CAGEGFQEKLFF.

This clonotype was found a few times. CDR3 in amino acids: CASSPPAVSYEQYF. DNA for the CDR3: TGTGCCAGCAGTCCTCCGGCCGTTTCCTACGAGCAGTACTTC. The V gene is TRBV12-3 or TRBV12-4, the J gene TRBJ2-7; D uncertain. This CDR3 spans 14 amino acids. Trimming cost V 5 bases and J 1 base, with 12 bases left between them.

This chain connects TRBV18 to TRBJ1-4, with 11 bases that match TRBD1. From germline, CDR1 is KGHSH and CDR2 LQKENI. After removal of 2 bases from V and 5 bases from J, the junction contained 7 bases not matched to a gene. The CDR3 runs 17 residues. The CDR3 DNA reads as TGTGCCAGCTCACCAGGGACAGGGGGTATCCGCAATGAAAAACTGTTTTTT. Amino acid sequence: CASSPGTGGIRNEKLFF.

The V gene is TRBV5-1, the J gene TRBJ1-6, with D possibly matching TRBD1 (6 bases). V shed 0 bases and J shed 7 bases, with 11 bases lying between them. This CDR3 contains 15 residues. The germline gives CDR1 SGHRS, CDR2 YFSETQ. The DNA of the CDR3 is TGCGCCAGCAGCTTGGAAGGGGGGAACAATTCACCCCTCCACTTT. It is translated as CASSLEGGNNSPLHF.

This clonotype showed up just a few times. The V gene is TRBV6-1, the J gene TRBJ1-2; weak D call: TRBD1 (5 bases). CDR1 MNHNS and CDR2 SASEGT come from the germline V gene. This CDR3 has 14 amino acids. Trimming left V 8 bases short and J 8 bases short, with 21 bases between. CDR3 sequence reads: CASHFSGLTGGYTF. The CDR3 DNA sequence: TGTGCCAGCCACTTTTCGGGGCTAACGGGCGGCTACACCTTC.

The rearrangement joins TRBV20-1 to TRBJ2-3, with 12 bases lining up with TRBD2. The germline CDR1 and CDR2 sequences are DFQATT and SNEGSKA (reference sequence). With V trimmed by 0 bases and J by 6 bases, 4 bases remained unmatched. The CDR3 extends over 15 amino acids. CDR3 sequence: CSARDASGRADTQYF. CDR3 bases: TGCAGTGCTAGAGATGCTAGCGGGAGGGCCGATACGCAGTATTTT.